A single sample is the source of the 15 T cell receptor beta chains below, sequenced in a study of response to subunit inactivated influenza vaccine. TCRdb re-derived calls from the RT-PCR reads in MiXCR, one entry per CDR3 protein. The table has approximately 700,000 distinct CDR3 sequences, approximately 15% seen once; the top ten hold less than 7%. This sample comprised PBMCs from blood, obtained around 15 days before vaccination. These TCRs come from a man between 50 and 59 years old who received an inactivated influenza vaccine.

This clonotype was seen a handful of times. The chain has TRBV28 and TRBJ2-5, with 12 bases fitting TRBD1. This CDR3 is 15 amino acids long. V gave up 5 bases and J gave up 4 bases; unmatched junction bases: 5. Germline loops: CDR1 MDHEN, CDR2 SYDVKM. Here the CDR3 DNA reads TGTGCCAGCAGTCCCTGGGGACAGGGGGCAGAGACCCAGTACTTC. Protein sequence: CASSPWGQGAETQYF. Full variable domain (rest looked up from reference TRBV28 and TRBJ2-5): DVKVTQSSRYLVKRTGEKVFLECVQDMDHENMFWYRQDPGLGLRLIYFSYDVKMKEKGDIPEGYSVSREKKERFSLILESASTNQTSMYLCASSPWGQGAETQYFGPGTRLLVL.

Only a few counts were recorded for this clonotype. The chain combines TRBV6-5 with TRBJ2-3; D might be TRBD1 or TRBD2, each matching 5 bases. CDR1 is MNHEY, CDR2 SVGAGI, per germline. The V gene lost 1 base and the J gene lost 0 bases, with 11 bases spanning the gap. The CDR3 extends over 16 amino acids. CDR3 amino acids: CASSYWGTPSTDTQYF. CDR3 nucleotide sequence: TGTGCCAGCAGTTACTGGGGGACCCCTAGCACAGATACGCAGTATTTT.

This clonotype was picked up a small number of times. The gene calls are TRBV4-2 and TRBJ2-5; maybe TRBD2 (6 bases). CDR1 and CDR2 from the germline V gene are LGHNA and YNFKEQ. V was clipped by 1 base and J by 1 base, with 13 bases between them. The CDR3 spans 16 residues. The CDR3 coding sequence is TGTGCCAGCAGCCAAGTTGGGGAGGTGGGCCAAGAGACCCAGTACTTC. This codes for CASSQVGEVGQETQYF.

This clonotype was seen more than once but under ten times. The chain employs TRBV11-2 and TRBJ2-3, with D uncertain. The germline CDR1 and CDR2 sequences are SGHAT and FQNNGV. Trimming took 0 bases from V and 6 from J, leaving 7 bases between them. The CDR3 has 13 amino acids. CDR3 bases: TGTGCCAGCAGCTTAGAATCATGGGATACGCAGTATTTT. Protein: CASSLESWDTQYF.

This sequence joins TRBV27 and TRBJ2-7; a possible D gene is TRBD2 (5 bases). Germline V lookup: CDR1 MNHEY, CDR2 SMNVEV (reference sequence). V was clipped by 6 bases and J by 6 bases, with 15 bases between them. The CDR3 is 13 amino acids. This CDR3 is CASSRSGSTEQYF. CDR3 DNA: TGTGCCAGCAGCCGATCGGGGTCTACCGAGCAGTACTTC.

This clonotype was found a few times. The chain combines TRBV20-1 with TRBJ1-1; D perhaps matches TRBD1 (5 bases). The germline gives CDR1 DFQATT, CDR2 SNEGSKA (reference sequence). The CDR3 totals 15 residues. The V gene lost 3 bases and the J gene lost 0 bases, with 14 bases spanning the gap. CDR3 nucleotides: TGCAGTGCTAGTGAGTCTGGGGGACTGAACACTGAAGCTTTCTTT. Translating it yields CSASESGGLNTEAFF.

V and J are TRBV15 and TRBJ2-1; D perhaps matches TRBD2 (5 bases). Germline assignment: CDR1 LNHNV and CDR2 YYDKDF (reference sequence). Trimming cost V 8 bases and J 7 bases, with 9 bases left between them. CDR3 length: 11 residues. The CDR3 loop reads CATLRRNEQFF. The DNA for the CDR3 is TGTGCCACCTTAAGGAGGAATGAGCAGTTCTTC.

This clonotype came up many times. The rearrangement links TRBV4-2 to TRBJ2-2, with 8 bases identical to TRBD2. The CDR3 has 17 amino acids. Germline lookup yields CDR1 LGHNA and CDR2 YNFKEQ. Trimming removed 3 bases from V and 1 base from J; junction bases left unmatched: 7. CDR3 amino acids: CASSQNVLAGNTGELFF. The CDR3 bases are TGTGCCAGCAGCCAGAATGTCCTAGCGGGGAACACCGGGGAGCTGTTTTTT.

The chain carries TRBV28 and TRBJ2-2; TRBD2 is a possible D gene (5 bases). V lost 4 bases and J 1 base, leaving 16 bases between the germline ends. The V gene's germline CDR1 is MDHEN and CDR2 SYDVKM. The CDR3 spans 17 residues. CDR3 bases: TGTGCCAGCAGTTCCCCGGACTTCACCCAGAACACCGGGGAGCTGTTTTTT. Protein product: CASSSPDFTQNTGELFF.

This clonotype was seen more than once but under ten times. The V call is TRBV6-2 or TRBV6-3, the J call TRBJ2-1; 14 bases line up with TRBD2. This CDR3 is 22 amino acids long. Germline CDR1 and CDR2: MNHEY and SVGEGT. V lost 5 bases, J lost 0 bases, and 18 bases stayed unmatched. CDR3 sequence (DNA): TGTGCCAGCAGTAGCTTTACACTAGGGACTAGCGGGAGAGGTCACTCCTACAATGAGCAGTTCTTC. It specifies CASSSFTLGTSGRGHSYNEQFF.

V is TRBV24-1 and J is TRBJ2-1; D not certain. V lost 1 base and J lost 0, with 9 bases in between. The germline gives CDR1 KGHDR, CDR2 SFDVKD. The CDR3 has 16 residues. As DNA, the CDR3 is TGTGCCACCAGTGATTTAGGCAGCAGCTCCTACAATGAGCAGTTCTTC. Protein product: CATSDLGSSSYNEQFF.

In nucleotides, the CDR3 is TGTGCCAGCGGAGCGGGAGGTAGTGAGACCCAGTACTTC. This sequence encodes CASGAGGSETQYF. This chain uses TRBV7-9 with TRBJ2-5; TRBD2 matches 9 bases. V lost 8 bases, J lost 5 bases, and 6 bases stayed unmatched. The CDR3 has 13 residues. In germline, CDR1 is SEHNR, CDR2 FQNEAQ (reference sequence).

The V gene is TRBV10-3, the J gene TRBJ2-7; D might be TRBD1 (6 bases). V lost 4 bases and J lost 0, with 13 bases in between. This CDR3 has 15 amino acids. Germline assignment: CDR1 ENHRY and CDR2 SYGVKD. CDR3 sequence: CAISGTAFASYEQYF. For the CDR3, the DNA is TGTGCCATCAGTGGGACAGCTTTCGCCTCCTACGAGCAGTACTTC.

In nucleotides, the CDR3 is TGTGCCAGCTTCTGGACAGGGGGCATGGGTCCGAACACTGAAGCTTTCTTT. This sequence encodes CASFWTGGMGPNTEAFF. The V call is TRBV6-1, the J call TRBJ1-1; 11 bases are shared with TRBD1. This CDR3 has 17 amino acids. Germline CDR1 and CDR2: MNHNS and SASEGT. The V and J ends lost 8 bases and 1 base, in that order; junction bases with no gene match: 12.

The chain uses TRBV29-1 and TRBJ2-3; D is undetermined. Trimming stripped 4 bases from V and 1 base from J, with 12 bases between. The germline CDR1 and CDR2 sequences are SQVTM and ANQGSEA. The CDR3 loop spans 14 amino acids. The CDR3 sequence is CSVGRDSRTDTQYF. Here the CDR3 DNA reads TGCAGCGTTGGTCGCGACTCCCGCACAGATACGCAGTATTTT.